Following are 18 T cell receptor beta chains from one sample sequenced in a study of T cells after yellow fever vaccination. Using its own MiXCR run on the 5' RACE reads, TCRdb lists one record per CDR3 protein. The sample shows 300,000 to 400,000 distinct CDR3 sequences, about 9.5% of them seen only once. Sample: PBMCs, taken on the day of the first yellow fever vaccination. The receptor set was obtained from a young man who received the YFV17D yellow fever vaccine.

This clonotype was picked up a small number of times. The chain uses TRBV5-4 and TRBJ2-5, with D tentatively TRBD1 (5 bases). Per the germline V gene, CDR1 is SGHNT and CDR2 is YYREEE (reference sequence). Trimming removed 0 bases at V and 2 bases at J, with 11 bases between. The CDR3 is 15 amino acids. The CDR3 region is CASSLDRNSQETQYF. In DNA, the CDR3 is TGTGCCAGCAGCTTGGACAGGAACTCTCAAGAGACCCAGTACTTC.

This chain connects TRBV7-8 to TRBJ1-6, with 7 bases fitting TRBD1. J gave up 0 bases and V 4 bases, and 9 bases lay outside the gene matches. Germline V gene data show CDR1 as SGHVS and CDR2 as FQNEAQ. The CDR3 spans 18 residues. This chain's CDR3 is CASSSKPGQSSYNSPLHF. The CDR3 DNA follows: TGTGCCAGCAGCTCGAAACCGGGACAGAGCTCCTATAATTCACCCCTCCACTTT. The full variable domain, with the rest looked up from reference TRBV7-8 and TRBJ1-6, is GAGVSQSPRYKVAKRGQDVALRCDPISGHVSLFWYQQALGQGPEFLTYFQNEAQLDKSGLPSDRFFAERPEGSVSTLKIQRTQQEDSAVYLCASSSKPGQSSYNSPLHFGNGTRLTVT.

This clonotype was seen many times. The rearrangement uses TRBV12-3 or TRBV12-4 and TRBJ1-2, with TRBD1 as a possible D gene (5 bases). The CDR3 has 14 amino acids. V lost 1 base to trimming and J lost 4 bases, with 10 bases between them. CDR3 DNA: TGTGCCAGCAGTTTAGGGGGCGGCTTCTATGGCTACACCTTC. It specifies CASSLGGGFYGYTF.

The CDR3, as DNA: TGCGCCAGCAGCTTGGTCGGGCAGGGGAATGAAAAACTGTTTTTT. Translated, it gives CASSLVGQGNEKLFF. The chain recombines TRBV5-1 with TRBJ1-4, with D perhaps matching TRBD1 (6 bases). Looked up from germline, CDR1 is SGHRS and CDR2 is YFSETQ. V was shortened by 0 bases and J by 5 bases, with 11 bases between the two germline ends. This CDR3 spans 15 amino acids.

The chain is built from TRBV5-1 and TRBJ2-5; 9 bases fit TRBD1. Germline V lookup: CDR1 SGHRS, CDR2 YFSETQ. CDR3 length: 16 residues. The V gene end was trimmed by 0 bases and the J gene end by 1 base; junction bases not matched to a gene: 4. The CDR3: CASSLGTGASQETQYF. The CDR3 DNA reads TGCGCCAGCAGCTTGGGGACAGGGGCAAGCCAAGAGACCCAGTACTTC.

The chain recombines TRBV7-9 with TRBJ2-2; 7 nucleotides agree with TRBD1. Germline-derived CDR1 and CDR2 are SEHNR and FQNEAQ (reference sequence). The CDR3 covers 15 residues. Trimming cost V 5 bases and J 4 bases; bases outside gene matches: 7. The CDR3 region has the DNA TGTGCCAGCAGCCGAGGGGGCTCTCCCACCGGGGAGCTGTTTTTT. Translated: CASSRGGSPTGELFF.

This chain uses TRBV27 with TRBJ1-4; D not resolved. V gave up 3 bases and J gave up 7 bases, with 9 bases separating them. This CDR3 region has 13 residues. Germline V gives CDR1 MNHEY, CDR2 SMNVEV (reference sequence). CDR3 in amino acids: CASSFWGGEKLFF. Here the CDR3 DNA reads TGTGCCAGCAGTTTTTGGGGTGGTGAAAAACTGTTTTTT.

This clonotype was seen a few times. This chain uses TRBV9 with TRBJ2-1; TRBD2 aligns across 7 bases. From germline, CDR1 is SGDLS and CDR2 YYNGEE. V dropped 3 bases and J dropped 3; count of bases not matched to a gene: 6. The CDR3 is 15 amino acids. CDR3 protein: CASSGKRDYYNEQFF. The CDR3 coding sequence is TGTGCCAGCAGCGGAAAACGGGACTACTACAATGAGCAGTTCTTC.

This clonotype was observed a few times. The rearrangement uses TRBV20-1 and TRBJ2-5, with 14 positions matching TRBD2. Germline lookup yields CDR1 DFQATT and CDR2 SNEGSKA (reference sequence). CDR3 size: 14 residues. Germline trimming cut 3 bases from V and 7 bases from J; bases unmatched to any gene: 4. CDR3: CSARETSGGGTQYF. In DNA form, the CDR3 reads TGCAGTGCTAGGGAGACTAGCGGGGGGGGGACCCAGTACTTC.

This clonotype was observed a few times. The chain has TRBV5-1 and TRBJ1-2, with a possible D match to TRBD1 (6 bases). The CDR3 sequence is 18 residues long. V was shortened by 5 bases and J by 5 bases, with 28 bases between the two germline ends. CDR1 is SGHRS, CDR2 YFSETQ, per germline. As DNA, the CDR3 is TGCGCCAGCAGTGAGATAGGACAGTCAAGCCGATCGGGTTATGGCTACACCTTC. The encoded protein is CASSEIGQSSRSGYGYTF.

The chain links TRBV2 to TRBJ1-1; D is uncertain. Trimming pared 5 bases from V and 6 bases from J, leaving 10 bases between. The CDR3 sequence is 12 residues long. Germline V gives CDR1 SNHLY, CDR2 FYNNEI. The CDR3 DNA is TGTGCCAGCAGTTCGGACGCGGCTGAAGCTTTCTTT. It specifies CASSSDAAEAFF. The full variable domain, with the rest looked up from reference TRBV2 and TRBJ1-1, is EPEVTQTPSHQVTQMGQEVILRCVPISNHLYFYWYRQILGQKVEFLVSFYNNEISEKSEIFDDQFSVERPDGSNFTLKIRSTKLEDSAMYFCASSSDAAEAFFGQGTRLTVV.

This clonotype was observed at least ten times. V usage is TRBV4-1 and J usage is TRBJ2-7; tentative D call: TRBD1 (6 bases). Germline V gene lookup returns CDR1 MGHRA and CDR2 YSYEKL. V was shortened by 4 bases and J by 5 bases, with 12 bases between the two germline ends. CDR3 size: 13 residues. CDR3 residues: CASSPYRENEQYF. In DNA form, the CDR3 reads TGCGCCAGCAGCCCGTACAGGGAGAACGAGCAGTACTTC.

The V gene is TRBV28, the J gene TRBJ1-6; D not resolved. The CDR3 runs 11 residues. Trimming stripped 3 bases from V and 9 bases from J, with 3 bases between. In germline, CDR1 is MDHEN, CDR2 SYDVKM. DNA of the CDR3: TGTGCCAGCAGTTTTAGTTCACCCCTCCACTTT. This translates into CASSFSSPLHF. Filled out from reference TRBV28 and TRBJ1-6, the complete variable domain reads DVKVTQSSRYLVKRTGEKVFLECVQDMDHENMFWYRQDPGLGLRLIYFSYDVKMKEKGDIPEGYSVSREKKERFSLILESASTNQTSMYLCASSFSSPLHFGNGTRLTVT.

The table lists this clonotype with many counts. The genes are TRBV20-1 and TRBJ1-3; TRBD1 might be the D (6 bases). The V end was cut by 6 bases, the J end by 0 bases, with 12 bases between. The germline CDR1 and CDR2 sequences are DFQATT and SNEGSKA (reference sequence). The CDR3 has 14 amino acids. The CDR3 coding sequence is TGCAGTGCACAGACAGGACCCTCTGGAAACACCATATATTTT. It is translated as CSAQTGPSGNTIYF.

This clonotype was observed a handful of times. V and J are TRBV29-1 and TRBJ2-3; 7 nucleotides agree with TRBD2. The CDR3 has 13 amino acids. The germline gives CDR1 SQVTM, CDR2 ANQGSEA. The V segment lost 7 bases and the J segment 2 bases; nucleotides outside the gene matches: 6. Written as DNA, the CDR3 is TGCAGCGGGGAGGGGAGGGCCACAGATACGCAGTATTTT. It translates to CSGEGRATDTQYF.

The J gene is TRBJ1-5, the V gene TRBV6-1, with no clear D. Between the trimmed V and J ends, which lost 5 bases and 5 bases, there was a span of 10 bases. The germline V gene has CDR1 MNHNS and CDR2 SASEGT. The CDR3 extends over 13 amino acids. CDR3 nucleotides: TGTGCCAGCAGTACAACGCCTTATCAGCCCCAGCATTTT. Protein sequence: CASSTTPYQPQHF.

This clonotype was observed many times. V is TRBV6-4 and J is TRBJ2-1; the match to TRBD2 covers 13 bases. V shed 4 bases, J shed 7 bases, and the junction held 7 bases outside the gene matches. Germline CDR1 is MRHNA and CDR2 is SNTAGT. The CDR3 has 16 residues. The CDR3 coding sequence is TGTGCCAGCAGTGCTACTAGCGGGGGGGCAGGGAATGAGCAGTTCTTC. This translates into CASSATSGGAGNEQFF.

The chain uses TRBV12-3 or TRBV12-4 and TRBJ1-6, with D hard to call. Trimming left V 4 bases short and J 0 bases short, with 4 bases between. The CDR3 spans 14 residues. The CDR3 nucleotides read TGTGCCAGCAGTTGGAGCTCCTATAATTCACCCCTCCACTTT. This encodes CASSWSSYNSPLHF.